One sample yielded the 12 T cell receptor beta chains listed below, sequenced in a study of blood T cell repertoires in COVID-19. Assay used: immunoSEQ multiplex PCR; TCRdb lists only in-frame clones, some missing. The profile shows a few hundred thousand clones, 85% to 90% of them singletons. Sequencing was carried out using PBMCs or T cells enriched from blood (not recorded which). All receptors derive from a man younger than 35 who had recovered from COVID-19.

The chain combines TRBV5-1 with TRBJ2-1; 7 bases are a match to TRBD2. Per germline, CDR1 SGHRS and CDR2 YFSETQ. This CDR3 is built from 15 residues. J gave up 7 bases and V 5 bases, and 12 bases lay outside the gene matches. The CDR3 nucleotides read TGCGCCAGCAGGCTGAGGGCGGGAGAGCGGAATGAGCAGTTCTTC. Translated, it gives CASRLRAGERNEQFF.

The J gene is TRBJ2-7, the V gene TRBV19, with D maybe TRBD2 (6 bases). The germline V gene has CDR1 LNHDA and CDR2 SQIVND (reference sequence). CDR3 length: 15 amino acids. Trimming shortened V by 2 bases and J by 0 bases, and 11 bases separated the two germline ends. CDR3 DNA sequence: TGTGCCAGTAGTATATATCACGGGAGCTCCTACGAGCAGTACTTC. Its protein is CASSIYHGSSYEQYF. Together with reference TRBV19 and TRBJ2-7, the CDR3 gives the full variable domain: DGGITQSPKYLFRKEGQNVTLSCEQNLNHDAMYWYRQDPGQGLRLIYYSQIVNDFQKGDIAEGYSVSREKKESFPLTVTSAQKNPTAFYLCASSIYHGSSYEQYFGPGTRLTVT.

Regarding this clone: A junction boundary mismatches the germline segment, possibly from a read error. V and J are TRBV9 and TRBJ2-4; 7 bases line up with TRBD2. This CDR3 contains 12 residues. Germline CDR1 is SGDLS and CDR2 is YYNGEE. The CDR3 sequence: CASSVVSGAPNF. In DNA, the CDR3 is TGTGCCAGCAGCGTAGTAAGCGGGGCTCCGAACTTC.

This clone was detected only a few times. The V call is TRBV6-5, the J call TRBJ2-7; D is unclear. The CDR3 length is 15 residues. Trimming removed 4 bases at V and 2 bases at J, with 15 bases between. The germline V gene has CDR1 MNHEY and CDR2 SVGAGI. CDR3 sequence: CASSLGSGHTYEQYF. The CDR3 DNA reads TGTGCCAGCAGTTTAGGATCAGGCCATACCTACGAGCAGTACTTC.

A few counts support this clone. The chain uses TRBV6-4 and TRBJ2-1, with D tentatively TRBD1 (5 bases). Trimming took off 1 base at V and 1 base at J, with 8 bases between the two ends. CDR3 length: 15 residues. Germline V CDR1 and CDR2: MRHNA, SNTAGT. The CDR3 bases are TGTGCCAGCAGTGACTGGGCAGGGTCCTACAATGAGCAGTTCTTC. Protein: CASSDWAGSYNEQFF.

This chain links TRBV19 with TRBJ1-2, with 7 positions matching TRBD1. The CDR3 is made up of 17 amino acids. Per germline, CDR1 LNHDA and CDR2 SQIVND (reference sequence). V was clipped by 5 bases and J by 2 bases; unmatched bases: 14. This CDR3 is CASSELGQWDGNYGYTF. CDR3 bases: TGTGCCAGTAGTGAGCTGGGACAGTGGGATGGGAACTATGGCTACACCTTC.

The genes are TRBV4-1 and TRBJ2-7; 7 nucleotides line up with TRBD1. Germline V gives CDR1 MGHRA, CDR2 YSYEKL. This CDR3 has 15 amino acids. Trimming removed 1 base from V and 0 bases from J; junction bases left unmatched: 3. DNA of the CDR3: TGCGCCAGCAGCCAAGGAGACAGGGCCTCCTACGAGCAGTACTTC. Its protein is CASSQGDRASYEQYF.

This clone has only one observation. The chain joins TRBV29-1 to TRBJ1-2; TRBD1 aligns across 8 bases. Germline V CDR1 and CDR2: SQVTM, ANQGSEA. Unmatched junction bases numbered 3, after V lost 4 bases and J lost 11 bases. The CDR3 runs 10 residues. The CDR3 nucleotides are TGCAGCGTTGGGCAGGGGGCGTACACCTTC. Translation: CSVGQGAYTF.

V is TRBV5-4 and J is TRBJ2-3, with a weak D call TRBD1 (6 bases). This CDR3 has 17 amino acids. The V gene's germline CDR1 is SGHNT and CDR2 YYREEE (reference sequence). V gave up 4 bases and J gave up 4 bases, with 22 bases separating them. CDR3 sequence (DNA): TGTGCCAGCAGCCCCTCCCAGGGGACCGTTTCCGCAGATACGCAGTATTTT. Translating it yields CASSPSQGTVSADTQYF. Looking up the rest from reference TRBV5-4 and TRBJ2-3 gives the full variable domain: ETGVTQSPTHLIKTRGQQVTLRCSSQSGHNTVSWYQQALGQGPQFIFQYYREEENGRGNFPPRFSGLQFPNYSSELNVNALELDDSALYLCASSPSQGTVSADTQYFGPGTRLTVL.

The chain couples TRBV7-9 to TRBJ2-1; 7 positions agree with TRBD1. This CDR3 comprises 16 residues. V lost 1 base and J lost 5; bases outside the gene matches: 8. Germline V gene data show CDR1 as SEHNR and CDR2 as FQNEAQ (reference sequence). CDR3 amino acids: CASSLVWSGGNNEQFF. CDR3 sequence (DNA): TGTGCCAGCAGCTTAGTTTGGTCAGGGGGAAACAATGAGCAGTTCTTC.

This chain joins TRBV7-9 and TRBJ1-4, with unresolved D. This CDR3 comprises 14 residues. The germline CDR1 and CDR2 sequences are SEHNR and FQNEAQ (reference sequence). The V end lost 4 bases, the J end lost 4 bases, and 10 bases lay between the germline ends. The CDR3 protein is CASSSQAYNEKLFF. In DNA form, the CDR3 reads TGTGCCAGCAGCTCCCAAGCTTATAATGAAAAACTGTTTTTT.

V and J are TRBV7-9 and TRBJ1-1; the match to TRBD1 covers 9 bases. With V trimmed by 6 bases and J by 3 bases, 5 bases remained unmatched. This CDR3 comprises 14 residues. Germline V CDR1 and CDR2: SEHNR, FQNEAQ (reference sequence). The CDR3 DNA reads as TGTGCCAGCAGGGGGACAGGGTTGCACACTGAAGCTTTCTTT. Translated, it gives CASRGTGLHTEAFF.